Here is one T cell receptor (beta chain) with its context. The antigen it recognizes is unknown. No clone much larger than this one lies a single base away; base qualities are absent. The data originate from a study of OX40 agonist ivuxolimab in advanced cancers. A note on the overall study: Ivuxolimab, which targeted the costimulatory receptor OX40 (CD134), was an agonistic, fully human IgG2 monoclonal antibody. Intravenous ivuxolimab was administered to patients every 2 weeks at six dose levels: 0.01, 0.1, 0.3, 1.5, 3 and 10 mg/kg. Among the approximately 54 dose-escalation patients, about 19 had hepatocellular carcinoma, roughly 15 melanoma, 9 renal cell carcinoma and 9 head and neck cancer. A male proportion of about 79% and a mean age of approximately 55 years, ranging from about 20 to 79, were recorded for the dose-escalation cohort. Patients were allowed to have had prior anti-PD-1, anti-PD-L1 or anti-CTLA-4 therapy, and more than 30% of the dose-escalation patients had previously received checkpoint inhibitors. Partial responses occurred in three dose-escalation patients: two with cutaneous melanoma and one with hepatocellular carcinoma. Peripheral TCRbeta sequencing aimed to test whether ivuxolimab altered TCR sequence diversity and caused clonal T-cell expansion. The monotherapy dose-escalation portion (N of about 49 patients) of the phase I ivuxolimab trial is reported in the paper. Here is what the overall study found, with its caveats: On average, CD8+ T cells showed more expanded clones than CD4+ T cells after ivuxolimab. Antigen specificity was not determined for the clonally expanded peripheral T cells. In the 0.1-3.0 mg/kg groups, partial responders had among the lowest normalized peripheral clonal expansion, particularly in CD8+ T cells. Low levels of normalized T-cell clonal expansion were also shown by some nonresponding patients. At doses from 0.1 to 3.0 mg/kg, clonal expansion was seen in both CD4+ and CD8+ blood T cells between baseline and week 6.

Genomic DNA was isolated from the sorted cells so that the TCRbeta CDR3 region could be sequenced. The immunoSEQ Assay was used to sequence the TCRbeta CDR3 regions. In its TCRdb copy, this immuneACCESS table keeps in-frame sequences only and misses some clones. Where compared with another copy, unresolved V genes explain less than half of these, and the others have no known cause. The sample table lists approximately 24,000 clones, around 84% of them with a count of one. The ten largest account for 15% to 20% of the sample. Germline trimming: 8 bases from V, 8 bases from J; junction bases outside gene matches: 7. The CDR3 spans 12 residues, from the cysteine through the phenylalanine. Only CDR3 DNA is held: 36 bases, read in frame from base 1. The germline V gene gives CDR1 as MRHNA and CDR2 as SNTAGT. Patients with a history of autoimmune disease or receiving systemic immunosuppression were excluded from the trial. Peripheral blood for TCR sequencing was collected from all dose cohorts at baseline, on cycle 4 day 1, and on cycle 7 day 1. Samples were obtained from an open-label, multicenter, first-in-human phase I dose-escalation trial of ivuxolimab. The trial enrolled adults with locally advanced or metastatic head and neck squamous cell, hepatocellular, melanoma or renal cell carcinoma. Before TCR sequencing, CD4+ and CD8+ T cells were separately sorted from peripheral blood.

The sample in question was CD4+ or CD8+ T cells sorted from blood, obtained in a trial of the OX40 agonist ivuxolimab. The rearranged chain carries TRBV6-4 and TRBJ1-2, and 8 bases in between align with TRBD1. The clonotype originates from an adult with an advanced solid tumor such as melanoma, head and neck, liver or kidney cancer. The CDR3 protein is CASGTGLGGYTF. The nucleotides read TGTGCCAGCGGGACAGGCCTCGGGGGCTACACCTTC.